The following is a T cell receptor beta chain sequence with its context. The specificity of this receptor is unknown. Per-base qualities were not stored, and no clone one base away is much larger. Sequencing instrument: Illumina Genome Analyzer IIx. TCRdb trimmed the raw reads at Q25, called clones with MiXCR and kept productive beta chains. Rows with a matching CDR3 protein are joined into one entry that keeps the most common DNA and genes. Here the sample has about 50,000 distinct CDR3 sequences; about 7.3% occur a single time. The ten largest clones represent about 17% of the sample. The data were obtained in a study of patients with pleural tuberculosis (dated 2014 in TCRdb). Counted from cysteine to phenylalanine, this CDR3 has 14 amino acids. The entry retains the CDR3 DNA only, 42 bases that are in frame from base 1. For CDR1 and CDR2, the germline V gene (reference sequence) lists DFQATT and SNEGSKA. The V end gives up 5 bases and the J end 0 bases, leaving 1 base in the junction not matched to a gene.

The TCR comes from a human donor with pleural tuberculosis. Rearrangement joined TRBV20-1 to TRBJ2-1, and 10 bases in between align with TRBD2. The DNA sequence is given as TGCAGTGCTGGACTAGCGGTCTCCTACAATGAGCAGTTCTTC. Translated, it gives CSAGLAVSYNEQFF.